What follows are 20 T cell receptor beta chains derived from one specimen sequenced in a study of T cells in Graves' hyperthyroidism and ophthalmopathy. Authors of the study amplified TCR beta CDR3 regions from RNA transcripts. The HTBI set primed first-round TCR CDR3 RT-PCR. TCRdb re-called the multiplex PCR reads through MiXCR, storing one row per CDR3 protein. The table lists around 290,000 distinct CDR3 sequences, about a sixth of them singletons. Specimen: blood. The receptors derive from an older woman with Graves' ophthalmopathy.

In this sample, this clonotype turned up many times. The genes are TRBV5-1 and TRBJ2-7; 7 positions match TRBD1. The V gene end was trimmed by 3 bases and the J gene end by 6 bases; junction bases not matched to a gene: 3. The germline gives CDR1 SGHRS, CDR2 YFSETQ. The length of the CDR3 is 12 residues. For the CDR3, the DNA is TGCGCCAGCAGCTCCGACAGGGTCGAGCAGTACTTC. It specifies CASSSDRVEQYF.

This clonotype was seen many times. V gene TRBV18 combines with J gene TRBJ1-4; TRBD1 is a possible D gene (5 bases). The CDR3 is 13 residues long. The germline V gene has CDR1 KGHSH and CDR2 LQKENI. With 4 bases removed from V and 7 bases from J, the gap between germline ends came to 10 bases. The CDR3 region has the DNA TGTGCCAGCTCACGGGGGGTCGGTGAAAAACTGTTTTTT. Encoded protein: CASSRGVGEKLFF.

This clonotype was observed at least ten times. This chain joins TRBV3-1 and TRBJ2-1; D might be TRBD1 (6 bases). Trimming removed 4 bases at V and 5 bases at J, with 12 bases between. CDR1 LGHDT and CDR2 YNNKEL come from the germline V gene (reference sequence). This CDR3 is built from 14 residues. The CDR3 reads CASSRNRDNNEQFF. In nucleotides, the CDR3 is TGTGCCAGCAGCCGCAACAGGGACAACAATGAGCAGTTCTTC.

About this clonotype itself: A much larger clone is a single base away; this may be a read error. The chain joins TRBV20-1 to TRBJ2-7; TRBD1 matches 9 bases. This CDR3 has 14 amino acids. Germline-derived CDR1 and CDR2 are DFQATT and SNEGSKA (reference sequence). This CDR3 is CSTRTGASSYGQYF. The DNA of the CDR3 is TGCAGTACGAGGACAGGGGCGAGCTCCTACGGGCAGTACTTC.

The chain carries TRBV12-3 or TRBV12-4 and TRBJ2-7, with 7 bases aligning to TRBD1. The J segment lost 2 bases and the V segment lost 5 bases, leaving 9 bases of the junction unmatched. This CDR3 is built from 15 residues. The CDR3 region is CASSPMTGSTYEQYF. CDR3 DNA sequence: TGTGCCAGCAGTCCCATGACAGGGTCTACCTACGAGCAGTACTTC.

This clonotype was observed at least ten times. J is TRBJ2-2 and V is TRBV5-4; no reliable D call. The germline V gene has CDR1 SGHNT and CDR2 YYREEE (reference sequence). The germline V and J ends were trimmed by 1 base and 4 bases, with 2 bases remaining between them. The CDR3 is 12 residues long. The CDR3 is CASSLSTGELFF. Here the CDR3 DNA reads TGTGCCAGCAGCTTGAGCACCGGGGAGCTGTTTTTT.

This clonotype was seen at least ten times. The CDR3 sequence is CAISGSDSNQPQHF. CDR3 nucleotide sequence: TGTGCCATCAGTGGTTCAGATAGCAATCAGCCCCAGCATTTT. The chain couples TRBV10-3 to TRBJ1-5; no reliable D call. This CDR3 contains 14 residues. Germline V CDR1 and CDR2: ENHRY, SYGVKD. V shed 4 bases and J shed 0 bases, with 7 bases lying between them.

This clonotype was picked up many times. This chain uses TRBV20-1 with TRBJ2-1; D is ambiguous. Trimming pared 0 bases from V and 7 bases from J, leaving 7 bases between. The CDR3 sequence is 12 residues long. Germline V CDR1 and CDR2: DFQATT, SNEGSKA (reference sequence). The chain's CDR3 is CSARDLSNEQFF. The CDR3 DNA is TGCAGTGCTAGAGATTTATCGAATGAGCAGTTCTTC.

V and J are TRBV19 and TRBJ2-2; no reliable D call. CDR3 length: 15 residues. Trimming shortened V by 6 bases and J by 7 bases, and 18 bases separated the two germline ends. Germline V gene sequence: CDR1 LNHDA, CDR2 SQIVND (reference sequence). Written as DNA, the CDR3 is TGTGCCAGTAGACCGGGCCTCCCCTTTGACGGGGAGCTGTTTTTT. Translation: CASRPGLPFDGELFF.

This clonotype has more than one count but fewer than ten. The V gene is TRBV20-1, the J gene TRBJ2-7; a weak D match, TRBD1 (6 bases). Germline V CDR1 and CDR2: DFQATT, SNEGSKA (reference sequence). V dropped 6 bases and J dropped 2 bases, with 17 bases sitting between them. The CDR3 loop spans 14 amino acids. The CDR3 sequence is CSAGRQARAYEQYF. CDR3 DNA sequence: TGCAGTGCGGGCCGACAGGCCCGTGCCTACGAGCAGTACTTC.

This clonotype was counted many times. The CDR3 bases are TGCGCCAGCAGCCAAGATCGCCAGTTAGAAGGCCACGAGCAGTACTTC. It encodes CASSQDRQLEGHEQYF. The V gene is TRBV4-1, the J gene TRBJ2-7, with unresolved D. The CDR3 has 16 residues. Germline CDR1 and CDR2: MGHRA and YSYEKL. Between the trimmed V and J ends, which lost 0 bases and 5 bases, there was a span of 17 bases.

The table lists this clonotype with many counts. The V and J genes are TRBV6-1 and TRBJ1-5; TRBD1 matches 10 bases. The CDR3 totals 16 residues. Germline V gene data show CDR1 as MNHNS and CDR2 as SASEGT. Unmatched junction bases numbered 8, after V lost 5 bases and J lost 4 bases. This CDR3 reads CASSPRTGGRNQPQHF. The DNA for the CDR3 is TGTGCCAGCAGTCCGCGGACAGGGGGAAGGAATCAGCCCCAGCATTTT.

This clonotype was counted ten times or more. The chain employs TRBV20-1 and TRBJ1-5, with D possibly being TRBD1 (5 bases). This CDR3 has 14 residues. V lost 3 bases and J 4 bases, leaving 13 bases between the germline ends. Germline V gene lookup returns CDR1 DFQATT and CDR2 SNEGSKA (reference sequence). CDR3 sequence reads: CSASGGAENQPQHF. DNA for the CDR3: TGCAGTGCTAGTGGAGGGGCAGAAAATCAGCCCCAGCATTTT.

This clonotype appeared many times. The V gene is TRBV3-1, the J gene TRBJ2-3, with 7 bases lining up with TRBD2. Germline V gene data show CDR1 as LGHDT and CDR2 as YNNKEL (reference sequence). CDR3 length: 17 amino acids. V dropped 1 base and J dropped 6; count of bases not matched to a gene: 13. The CDR3 nucleotides are TGTGCCAGCAGCCAAGGTTGGGGGGGGGGTTTATCTGATACGCAGTATTTT. It encodes CASSQGWGGGLSDTQYF.

This sequence joins TRBV10-3 and TRBJ2-3; D is unclear. This CDR3 is built from 13 residues. The germline V gene encodes CDR1 ENHRY and CDR2 SYGVKD. Trimming shortened V by 5 bases and J by 6 bases, and 12 bases separated the two germline ends. The CDR3 is CAISLRSEDTQYF. The CDR3 DNA is TGTGCCATCAGTCTTAGGTCTGAGGATACGCAGTATTTT.

This clonotype occurred many times. The chain links TRBV7-2 to TRBJ1-2; 9 nucleotides align to TRBD1. CDR1 SGHTA and CDR2 FQGNSA come from the germline V gene. V shed 5 bases and J 3 bases; nucleotides not matched to a gene: 7. The CDR3 contains 15 residues. The CDR3 reads CASSKGQGFDYGYTF. CDR3 DNA: TGTGCCAGCAGCAAGGGACAGGGATTCGACTATGGCTACACCTTC.

This clonotype was recorded at least ten times. Compared with germline, one end of the junction differs, possibly owing to a read error. The genes are TRBV18 and TRBJ1-1; a possible D gene is TRBD1 (6 bases). The CDR3 has 11 residues. Germline CDR1 reads KGHSH; CDR2 reads LQKENI. The CDR3 loop reads CASATGFFLLF. The CDR3 DNA sequence: TGTGCCAGCGCAACAGGGTTCTTTCTTCTCTTT.

Only a few counts were recorded for this clonotype. The chain employs TRBV28 and TRBJ1-4; D call uncertain. The CDR3 runs 16 residues. Trimming took off 8 bases at V and 0 bases at J, with 16 bases between the two ends. In germline, CDR1 is MDHEN, CDR2 SYDVKM. CDR3 amino acids: CASRPGGGTTNEKLFF. The CDR3 DNA reads TGTGCCAGCCGACCGGGCGGAGGCACAACTAATGAAAAACTGTTTTTT.

Note on this clonotype: One junction end does not reproduce the germline sequence, and a read error may be involved. V is TRBV7-2 and J is TRBJ1-2, with a possible D match to TRBD1 (5 bases). The germline gives CDR1 SGHTA, CDR2 FQGNSA. The CDR3 is made up of 15 amino acids. The chain's CDR3 is CASSHSRDRVYGYTF. The CDR3 bases are TGCGCCAGCAGCCACTCCCGGGACCGGGTATATGGCTACACCTTC.

This clonotype has a count of ten or more. The chain recombines TRBV7-2 with TRBJ2-3; tentatively, D is TRBD2 (5 bases). Germline V gene lookup returns CDR1 SGHTA and CDR2 FQGNSA. This CDR3 spans 13 amino acids. V dropped 5 bases and J dropped 6 bases, with 12 bases sitting between them. CDR3 sequence (DNA): TGTGCCAGCAGCCGTCTATCGGGGGATACGCAGTATTTT. This codes for CASSRLSGDTQYF.